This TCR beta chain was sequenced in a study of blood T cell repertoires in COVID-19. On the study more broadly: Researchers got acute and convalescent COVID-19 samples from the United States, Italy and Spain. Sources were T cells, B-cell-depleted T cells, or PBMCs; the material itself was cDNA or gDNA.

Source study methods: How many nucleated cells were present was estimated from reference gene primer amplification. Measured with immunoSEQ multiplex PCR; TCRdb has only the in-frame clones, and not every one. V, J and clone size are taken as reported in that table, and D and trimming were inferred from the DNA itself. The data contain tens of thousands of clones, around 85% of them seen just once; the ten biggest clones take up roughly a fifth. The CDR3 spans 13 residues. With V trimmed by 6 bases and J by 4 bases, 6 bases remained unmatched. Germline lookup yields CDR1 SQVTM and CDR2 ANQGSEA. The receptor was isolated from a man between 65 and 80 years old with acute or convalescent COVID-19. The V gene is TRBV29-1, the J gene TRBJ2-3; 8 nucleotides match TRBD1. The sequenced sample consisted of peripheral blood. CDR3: CSVRTGFADTQYF. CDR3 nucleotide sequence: TGCAGCGTGCGGACAGGGTTTGCAGATACGCAGTATTTT.